These 13 T cell receptor beta chains were all obtained from the same sample, sequenced in a study of blood T cells in healthy people across ages. Then a second PCR, running roughly 7 to 11 cycles, was carried out with a sample-barcoded 5' primer and a J-beta primer mix. TCRdb called the 5' RACE reads again in MiXCR, with one record for every CDR3 protein. The sample lists hundreds of thousands of distinct CDR3 sequences; roughly 50% were seen once. The sequencing sample was made of blood. These receptors all come from a middle-aged man in good health.

This rearrangement joins TRBV18 to TRBJ2-7; 9 bases line up with TRBD2. The J call is uncertain, as TRBJ2-5 better fits the DNA end. This CDR3 has 17 amino acids. Germline assignment: CDR1 KGHSH and CDR2 LQKENI. CDR3 loop: CASSPPIVQRGARTQYF. The CDR3 DNA follows: TGTGCCAGCTCACCACCAATTGTCCAGCGGGGGGCGAGGACCCAGTACTTC.

This clonotype was seen only once. The V gene is TRBV29-1, the J gene TRBJ2-3; D is ambiguous. Germline-derived CDR1 and CDR2 are SQVTM and ANQGSEA. The CDR3 is 11 amino acids. V was clipped by 8 bases and J by 5 bases, with 11 bases between them. The CDR3 sequence is CSPEKGDTQYF. The CDR3 DNA reads TGCAGCCCCGAGAAGGGAGATACGCAGTATTTT.

The gene calls are TRBV20-1 and TRBJ1-4; TRBD1 might be the D (6 bases). There are 13 residues in the CDR3. Germline V gene lookup returns CDR1 DFQATT and CDR2 SNEGSKA (reference sequence). Between the trimmed V and J ends, which lost 6 bases and 5 bases, there was a span of 13 bases. The CDR3 reads CSARRGLNEKLFF. The CDR3 bases are TGCAGTGCCAGACGGGGGCTAAATGAAAAACTGTTTTTT.

This clonotype appeared many times. V gene TRBV3-1 combines with J gene TRBJ2-4; D could derive from TRBD1 or TRBD2 (5 bases each). The V and J ends lost 0 bases and 9 bases respectively, with 15 bases between them. Germline V lookup: CDR1 LGHDT, CDR2 YNNKEL (reference sequence). The CDR3 runs to 15 residues. The CDR3 nucleotides are TGTGCCAGCAGCCAAGATCCTTCCAGGGCGGGCATTCAGTACTTC. Translation: CASSQDPSRAGIQYF.

The V gene is TRBV20-1, the J gene TRBJ2-3, with TRBD2 as a possible D gene (5 bases). Germline loops: CDR1 DFQATT, CDR2 SNEGSKA (reference sequence). The CDR3 sequence is 13 residues long. Trimming stripped 5 bases from V and 6 bases from J, with 15 bases between. The CDR3 DNA sequence: TGCAGTGCTGAGAGGGCTCCCGGGGATACGCAGTATTTT. Translated: CSAERAPGDTQYF.

The chain couples TRBV7-9 to TRBJ2-6; 7 bases line up with TRBD1. Germline-derived CDR1 and CDR2 are SEHNR and FQNEAQ (reference sequence). Trimming cost V 9 bases and J 0 bases; bases outside gene matches: 11. The CDR3 has 17 amino acids. The CDR3 DNA follows: TGTGCCAGTAAGGGGGACAGAAGGCTCTCTGGGGCCAACGTCCTGACTTTC. Amino acids: CASKGDRRLSGANVLTF.

This clonotype was picked up one time. The V gene is TRBV28, the J gene TRBJ2-7; D not resolved. Germline V gene sequence: CDR1 MDHEN, CDR2 SYDVKM. This CDR3 has 15 amino acids. Trimming left V 6 bases short and J 2 bases short, with 17 bases between. For the CDR3, the DNA is TGTGCCAGCAGCTTTCTGGGATACACTACCTACGAGCAGTACTTC. It translates to CASSFLGYTTYEQYF.

The chain is built from TRBV6-1 and TRBJ1-2; a weak D match, TRBD1 (5 bases). The CDR3 spans 11 residues. The V gene lost 3 bases and the J gene lost 12 bases, with 11 bases spanning the gap. The germline V gene has CDR1 MNHNS and CDR2 SASEGT. The DNA of the CDR3 is TGTGCCAGCAGTGAGGGTTCGGGGGACACCTTC. Amino acid sequence: CASSEGSGDTF.

To note about this clonotype: The junction departs from the called germline gene at one end, perhaps through a read error. This sequence joins TRBV27 and TRBJ2-3; possible D gene TRBD1, 5 bases. The CDR3 extends over 13 amino acids. Germline V gene data show CDR1 as MNHEY and CDR2 as SMNVEV (reference sequence). The DNA for the CDR3 is TGCGCCAGCACGTCCCCCAGGGCAGATACGCAGTATTTT. Translation gives CASTSPRADTQYF.

V is TRBV12-3 or TRBV12-4 and J is TRBJ1-2; D ambiguous. This CDR3 has 15 residues. The V gene lost 1 base and the J gene lost 4 bases, with 13 bases spanning the gap. The CDR3 DNA reads as TGTGCCAGCAGTTTAGAAGGTTCGGGCGTCTATGGCTACACCTTC. Encoded protein: CASSLEGSGVYGYTF.

This clonotype was seen a handful of times. This sequence joins TRBV27 and TRBJ2-7, with 7 bases matching TRBD1. In germline, CDR1 is MNHEY, CDR2 SMNVEV (reference sequence). J lost 9 bases, V lost 5 bases, and 4 bases had no gene match. The CDR3 has 11 residues. CDR3 loop: CASSPGTVQYF. Here the CDR3 DNA reads TGTGCCAGCAGTCCGGGGACAGTGCAGTACTTC.

This clonotype is a singleton in its sample. This rearrangement joins TRBV20-1 to TRBJ1-5; 7 positions match TRBD1. V trimming: 1 base; J trimming: 3 bases; junction bases outside the gene matches: 3. The CDR3 is 14 residues long. Germline CDR1 is DFQATT and CDR2 is SNEGSKA (reference sequence). The CDR3 is CSARADRANQPQHF. The CDR3 region has the DNA TGCAGTGCTAGAGCTGACAGGGCCAATCAGCCCCAGCATTTT.

The chain employs TRBV15 and TRBJ2-4; perhaps TRBD1 as D (6 bases). Near its end, the DNA agrees better with TRBJ2-7, so the J call may be wrong. The CDR3 runs 16 residues. The germline gives CDR1 LNHNV, CDR2 YYDKDF (reference sequence). CDR3 region: CATSRGQGYGEYEQYF. The CDR3 nucleotides read TGTGCCACCAGCAGAGGCCAGGGGTATGGGGAATACGAGCAGTACTTC.